The clone carrying this T cell receptor beta chain was counted many times. The antigen remains undetermined. The data derive from a study of T-cell reconstitution after alpha-beta-depleted transplantation in children. For TCRbeta, the library was prepared with unique molecular identifiers. TCRdb itself ran the PCR reads through MiXCR, one entry per CDR3 protein. The sample contains about 580,000 distinct CDR3 sequences, more than 20% of which appear only once. General study results and limits: Some patients showed high day-60 TCRbeta diversity, which derived from surviving recipient T cells and thymic progenitors. Where alpha-beta T cells came from about two months after transplant was reportedly several hundred expanded graft clones. At one year after transplant, newly produced T cells mostly accounted for T-cell counts and diversity.

CDR3 length: 14 residues. Between the trimmed V and J ends, which lost 1 base and 6 bases, there was a span of 12 bases. Germline values: CDR1 MNHNS, CDR2 SASEGT. J is TRBJ1-2 and V is TRBV6-1, with D possibly matching TRBD1 (5 bases). This TCR was sampled from a boy less than two years old who had a stem cell transplant for acute myeloid leukemia, so the T cells may come from the graft donor. Sequenced material: PBMCs, mostly from graft donor cells, taken 360 days after TCRalphabeta/CD19-depleted stem cell transplant. This CDR3 reads CASSEDRIRDGYTF. For the CDR3, the DNA is TGTGCCAGCAGTGAAGACAGGATTCGAGATGGCTACACCTTC.